Listed below are T cell receptor beta chains from one sample, sequenced in a study of CD8 T cells in Susac syndrome. TCRdb fed the immunoSEQ multiplex PCR reads into MiXCR, producing one record per CDR3 protein. The table lists roughly 120,000 distinct CDR3 sequences, around 94% of them singletons, with roughly 0.13% in the top ten. What was sequenced was CD4+ T cells from PBMCs. Receptors were obtained from a human donor with multiple sclerosis. The CDR3 runs from the conserved cysteine through the conserved F or W. The order of the fields is D gene, J gene, clone size, V gene, CDR3 DNA, CDR3 protein. The D gene is left open where the match is weak. Size is stated for part of the rows, as once, few or many counts, or as a class when the clone is expanded.

>TRBD1|TRBJ1-2|NA|TRBV19
TGTGCCAGTAGGATTCACGGACAGGCTAACTATGGCTACACCTTC
CASRIHGQANYGYTF
>TRBD1|TRBJ2-1|NA|TRBV5-1
TGCGCCAGCAGCACTGCTACGACAGGGCCCTACAATGAGCAGTTCTTC
CASSTATTGPYNEQFF
>NA|TRBJ1-1|NA|TRBV6-2/TRBV6-3
TGTGCCAGCAGTTACTCCGCCCGTGGGGTTGAAGCTTTCTTT
CASSYSARGVEAFF
>NA|TRBJ1-3|NA|TRBV30
TGTGCCTGGCGGGTTTCTGGAAACACCATATATTTT
CAWRVSGNTIYF
>TRBD2|TRBJ2-7|NA|TRBV18
TGTGCCAGCTCACCGGGACTAGCCGCCTACGAGCAGTACTTC
CASSPGLAAYEQYF
>NA|TRBJ1-3|NA|TRBV3-1
TGTGCCAGCAGCCTACCACCTGGGTCCTCTGGAAACACCATATATTTT
CASSLPPGSSGNTIYF
>NA|TRBJ1-4|NA|TRBV7-9
TGTGCCAGCAGCTGGAGGGGCGAAAAACTGTTTTTT
CASSWRGEKLFF
>NA|TRBJ2-7|once|TRBV7-2
TGTGCCAGCAGCCCCCGGGGGGCGGGGGTTACCTACGAGCAGTACTTC
CASSPRGAGVTYEQYF
>TRBD1|TRBJ1-5|NA|TRBV6-2/TRBV6-3
TGTGCCAGCAGTCGACAGGGACACAATCAGCCCCAGCATTTT
CASSRQGHNQPQHF
>TRBD1|TRBJ2-3|once|TRBV30
TGTGCCTTCCAGGGGGAAGGGGCTGGAAATACGCAGTATTTT
CAFQGEGAGNTQYF
>NA|TRBJ2-1|NA|TRBV11-2
TGTGCCAGCAGCTTAGGACTACCCAATGAGCAGTTCTTC
CASSLGLPNEQFF
>TRBD1|TRBJ1-1|NA|TRBV3-1
TGTGCCAGCAGCTTCAGGGGGCACGGCACTGAAGCTTTCTTT
CASSFRGHGTEAFF
>NA|TRBJ2-7|NA|TRBV5-1
TGCGCCAGCAGCTCAATTCCGGGCGCCTACGAGCAGTACTTC
CASSSIPGAYEQYF
>TRBD1|TRBJ2-6|NA|TRBV29-1
TGCAGCGTCCCCGGGCAGGGGGTATCGGGGGCCAACGTCCTGACTTTC
CSVPGQGVSGANVLTF
>NA|TRBJ2-7|NA|TRBV9
TGTGCCAGCAGCTCCGGGTTCTCCTACGAGCAGTACTTC
CASSSGFSYEQYF
>NA|TRBJ2-1|NA|TRBV18
TGTGCCAGCTCAGGAGACTCCAATGAGCAGTTCTTC
CASSGDSNEQFF
>NA|TRBJ1-5|NA|TRBV3-1
TGTGCCAGCAGCCAAGAAAGGGTACAGCCGCCCCGCAATCAGCCCCAGCATTTT
CASSQERVQPPRNQPQHF
>NA|TRBJ2-7|few|TRBV4-3
TGCGCCAGCAGCCTGGGACCCACAACCTACGAGCAGTACTTC
CASSLGPTTYEQYF
>NA|TRBJ2-6|NA|TRBV5-3
TGTGCCAGAAGCTTGGACATCTCTGGGGCCAACGTCCTGACTTTC
CARSLDISGANVLTF
>TRBD2|TRBJ2-1|once|TRBV10-2
TGCGCCAGCAGTCATCTAGCGGGAGTAGGCGAGCAGTTCTTC
CASSHLAGVGEQFF
>TRBD2|TRBJ2-1|once|TRBV7-3
TGTGCCAGCAGCCAGACCCGCGGGGGGGTTTACAATGAGCAGTTCTTC
CASSQTRGGVYNEQFF
>TRBD1|TRBJ1-1|NA|TRBV7-2
TGTGCCAGCAGCTCTCAGGGGGACACTGAAGCTTTCTTT
CASSSQGDTEAFF
>NA|TRBJ2-7|NA|TRBV6-5
TGTGCCAGCAGTTATCACGGCGGCCCGTACGAGCAGTACTTC
CASSYHGGPYEQYF
>NA|TRBJ1-1|once|TRBV14
TGTGCCAGCAGCGTAAAGGAGAACACTGAAGCTTTCTTT
CASSVKENTEAFF
>NA|TRBJ2-3|NA|TRBV5-1
TGCGCCAGCAGCCCGCTTCAGCTACGAAGCACAGATACGCAGTATTTT
CASSPLQLRSTDTQYF
>TRBD2|TRBJ2-3|NA|TRBV7-2
TGTGCCAGCAGCTTAGACGGGCGGGGGAGCACAGATACGCAGTATTTT
CASSLDGRGSTDTQYF
>TRBD2|TRBJ2-1|NA|TRBV7-8
TGTGCCAGCAGCTTAGAACTAGCGGGGGCACATATCGGGTTCAATGAGCAGTTCTTC
CASSLELAGAHIGFNEQFF
>NA|TRBJ2-5|NA|TRBV7-2
TGTGCCAGCAGCTCACGGACTGGGGGGGAGACCCAGTACTTC
CASSSRTGGETQYF
>NA|TRBJ1-6|NA|TRBV5-1
TGCGCCAGCAGCAGGCGGGACAATAATAATTCACCCCTCCACTTT
CASSRRDNNNSPLHF
>NA|TRBJ2-6|few|TRBV7-2
TGTGCCAGCAGCTCCCTGAGCTCTGGGGCCAACGTCCTGACTTTC
CASSSLSSGANVLTF
>NA|TRBJ1-2|NA|TRBV4-3
TGCGCCAGCAGCCAAGGCCAGGTCTCTAACTATGGCTACACCTTC
CASSQGQVSNYGYTF
>NA|TRBJ2-2|NA|TRBV18
TGTGCCAGCTCAGAGTACACCGGGGAGCTGTTTTTT
CASSEYTGELFF
>TRBD1|TRBJ1-2|NA|TRBV4-3
TGCGCCAGCAGCCCTTCCTTAATATTCCCCCGGGACAGGATGTTTTACAGCTACACCTTC
CASSPSLIFPRDRMFYSYTF
>NA|TRBJ2-3|NA|TRBV2
TGTGCCAGCCTCACCCGAACCCTCACAGATACGCAGTATTTT
CASLTRTLTDTQYF
>NA|TRBJ2-7|NA|TRBV20-1
TGCAGTGCTATGGGGGACTCCTACGAGCAGTACTTC
CSAMGDSYEQYF
>NA|TRBJ2-7|NA|TRBV10-3
TGTGCCATCAGTGAGTCACGTTACGAGCAGTACTTC
CAISESRYEQYF
>NA|TRBJ1-1|NA|TRBV4-1
TGCGCCAGCAGCCAACCACGAAAGAACACTGAAGCTTTCTTT
CASSQPRKNTEAFF